This entry lists 15 T cell receptor beta chains sequenced from one sample in a study of T cell responses to AZD1222 COVID-19 vaccine. The assay was immunoSEQ multiplex PCR, and TCRdb's table has in-frame clones only and misses some. Here the sample spans some 140,000 clones, more than 85% being singletons. The sequencing used peripheral blood, collected on day 0 of AZD1222 vaccination. Receptors were obtained from an adult in good health.

The chain carries TRBV7-3 and TRBJ1-1; TRBD1 might be the D (5 bases). The germline CDR1 and CDR2 sequences are SGHTA and FQGTGA. The germline V and J ends were trimmed by 3 bases and 5 bases, with 10 bases remaining between them. This CDR3 contains 13 residues. The CDR3 here is CASSFREETEAFF. CDR3 nucleotide sequence: TGTGCCAGCAGCTTCAGGGAAGAAACTGAAGCTTTCTTT. Full variable domain (missing parts from reference TRBV7-3 and TRBJ1-1): GAGVSQTPSNKVTEKGKYVELRCDPISGHTALYWYRQSLGQGPEFLIYFQGTGAADDSGLPNDRFFAVRPEGSVSTLKIQRTERGDSAVYLCASSFREETEAFFGQGTRLTVV.

This clone was picked up one time. The chain links TRBV27 to TRBJ1-2; D is ambiguous. Trimming stripped 5 bases from V and 8 bases from J, with 18 bases between. The CDR3 totals 14 residues. CDR1 is MNHEY, CDR2 SMNVEV, per germline (reference sequence). Written as DNA, the CDR3 is TGTGCCAGCAGTGCCTCCCGGTCCCTCGGCGGCTACACCTTC. It is translated as CASSASRSLGGYTF.

This clone was seen only a few times. The genes are TRBV4-2 and TRBJ1-5; D is ambiguous. Germline lookup yields CDR1 LGHNA and CDR2 YNFKEQ. V was pared by 3 bases and J by 4 bases, with 13 bases between. The CDR3 is 15 amino acids. CDR3 amino acids: CASSQEPRPNQPQHF. The CDR3 nucleotides read TGTGCCAGCAGCCAGGAACCTAGACCAAATCAGCCCCAGCATTTT.

V and J are TRBV12-3 or TRBV12-4 and TRBJ1-2, with a possible D match to TRBD1 (5 bases). V dropped 5 bases and J dropped 5 bases, with 12 bases sitting between them. The CDR3 has 13 amino acids. Here the CDR3 reads CASSGDLIYGYTF. The DNA for the CDR3 is TGTGCCAGCAGTGGGGACTTAATTTATGGCTACACCTTC.

The rearrangement links TRBV6-2 or TRBV6-3 to TRBJ1-2, with D unclear. Germline V gene lookup returns CDR1 MNHEY and CDR2 SVGEGT. V lost 6 bases and J 4 bases, leaving 12 bases between the germline ends. The CDR3 covers 13 residues. In nucleotides, the CDR3 is TGTGCCAGCAGCTCCAGACGGACCTATGGCTACACCTTC. Translated, it gives CASSSRRTYGYTF.

This CDR3 is CAWSEGFNSPLHF. The CDR3 DNA reads TGTGCCTGGAGCGAGGGTTTTAATTCACCCCTCCACTTT. The chain has TRBV30 and TRBJ1-6; no clear D. There are 13 residues in the CDR3. V lost 3 bases to trimming and J lost 6 bases, with 9 bases between them. Germline V CDR1 and CDR2: GTSNPN, SVGIG (reference sequence).

V is TRBV28 and J is TRBJ1-3; 11 bases map to TRBD1. Germline V CDR1 and CDR2: MDHEN, SYDVKM. V gave up 2 bases and J gave up 7 bases; unmatched junction bases: 10. This CDR3 contains 17 residues. CDR3 amino acids: CASSLNGGDRGKNTIYF. In DNA form, the CDR3 reads TGTGCCAGCAGTTTAAATGGGGGGGACAGGGGGAAGAACACCATATATTTT.

The chain combines TRBV11-2 with TRBJ2-1; D gene uncertain. Germline V gives CDR1 SGHAT, CDR2 FQNNGV. V gave up 3 bases and J gave up 0 bases, with 12 bases separating them. The CDR3 extends over 16 amino acids. CDR3 sequence (DNA): TGTGCCAGCAGCTTCCCCCCCCAGAGCTCCTACAATGAGCAGTTCTTC. It codes for CASSFPPQSSYNEQFF.

The V and J genes are TRBV7-9 and TRBJ1-3, with D possibly matching TRBD1 (5 bases). This CDR3 spans 15 amino acids. Germline V gene data show CDR1 as SEHNR and CDR2 as FQNEAQ (reference sequence). The germline V and J ends were trimmed by 3 bases and 3 bases, with 12 bases remaining between them. The DNA for the CDR3 is TGTGCCAGCAGCTTGAGGGACTCGGATGGAAACACCATATATTTT. Amino acids: CASSLRDSDGNTIYF.

The chain joins TRBV24-1 to TRBJ1-1; D is unclear. CDR3 length equals 15 residues. Between the trimmed V and J ends, which lost 5 bases and 7 bases, there was a span of 19 bases. CDR1 KGHDR and CDR2 SFDVKD come from the germline V gene. The CDR3 sequence: CATSGRAVRSCEAFF. DNA for the CDR3: TGTGCCACCAGTGGTCGGGCAGTGCGTTCGTGTGAAGCTTTCTTT.

The genes are TRBV7-9 and TRBJ1-6; no definite D call. The CDR3 extends over 11 amino acids. Trimming stripped 5 bases from V and 11 bases from J, with 7 bases between. Germline CDR1 reads SEHNR; CDR2 reads FQNEAQ (reference sequence). This CDR3 reads CASSLRAPLHF. Written as DNA, the CDR3 is TGTGCCAGCAGCCTGAGGGCACCCCTCCACTTT.

The chain links TRBV28 to TRBJ1-5, with D possibly matching TRBD1 (6 bases). Between the trimmed V and J ends, which lost 6 bases and 0 bases, there was a span of 12 bases. The germline gives CDR1 MDHEN, CDR2 SYDVKM. The CDR3 extends over 15 amino acids. This CDR3 is CASSSVDSSNQPQHF. The CDR3 coding sequence is TGTGCCAGCAGCTCTGTGGACAGTAGCAATCAGCCCCAGCATTTT.

V is TRBV29-1 and J is TRBJ1-2; D not certain. The CDR3 is 12 amino acids. Trimming took 5 bases from V and 10 from J, leaving 17 bases between them. Germline CDR1 and CDR2: SQVTM and ANQGSEA. The CDR3 loop reads CSVLGPGRNYTF. The CDR3 nucleotides read TGCAGCGTTTTAGGGCCTGGACGGAACTACACCTTC.

There are a few counts of this clone. The chain has TRBV29-1 and TRBJ1-2; TRBD1 agrees at 8 bases. CDR1 is SQVTM, CDR2 ANQGSEA, per germline. V lost 5 bases and J lost 4; bases outside the gene matches: 3. The CDR3 is made up of 12 amino acids. The chain's CDR3 is CSVQGAAYGYTF. The CDR3 nucleotides read TGCAGCGTTCAGGGGGCGGCCTATGGCTACACCTTC. The variable domain in full, completed from reference TRBV29-1 and TRBJ1-2, reads SAVISQKPSRDICQRGTSLTIQCQVDSQVTMMFWYRQQPGQSLTLIATANQGSEATYESGFVIDKFPISRPNLTFSTLTVSNMSPEDSSIYLCSVQGAAYGYTFGSGTRLTVV.

The gene calls are TRBV13 and TRBJ2-3; D unresolved. Germline V CDR1 and CDR2: PRHDT, FYEKMQ (reference sequence). CDR3 length equals 17 residues. Trimming stripped 2 bases from V and 9 bases from J, with 24 bases between. The CDR3 region is CASSLNVRRKETTTQYF. Here the CDR3 DNA reads TGTGCCAGCAGCTTAAACGTTAGGCGGAAAGAGACGACAACGCAGTATTTT.